One sample yielded the 18 T cell receptor beta chains listed below, sequenced in a study of T cells in Graves' hyperthyroidism and ophthalmopathy. RNA transcripts were the template for amplifying TCR beta CDR3 regions. The study used the HTBI primer set for a first-round RT-PCR of the TCR CDR3. One entry per CDR3 protein, called by TCRdb with MiXCR from the multiplex PCR reads. The sample has some 600,000 distinct CDR3 sequences, more than 11% seen once; the top ten hold roughly 5.5%. Material for sequencing was blood. The receptors were sampled from a woman aged 30 to 39 with Graves' hyperthyroidism that later progressed to Graves' ophthalmopathy.

A remark on this clonotype: This may be a read error, as it is one base from a much larger clone. The V gene is TRBV30, the J gene TRBJ2-6; no clear D. Trimming removed 3 bases at V and 0 bases at J, with 9 bases between. Per germline, CDR1 GTSNPN and CDR2 SVGIG (reference sequence). CDR3 length: 15 residues. This CDR3 reads CAWSRQCSGANVLTF. CDR3 DNA sequence: TGTGCCTGGAGCCGTCAGTGCTCTGGGGCCAACGTCCTGACTTTC.

This clonotype was recorded many times. The J gene is TRBJ1-5, the V gene TRBV30; no firm D call. Germline lookup yields CDR1 GTSNPN and CDR2 SVGIG (reference sequence). V was trimmed by 2 bases and J by 0 bases, leaving 5 bases between them. The CDR3 contains 13 residues. The CDR3 nucleotides are TGTGCCTGGAGTAACTATAGCAATCAGCCCCAGCATTTT. Its translation is CAWSNYSNQPQHF.

This clonotype was observed at least ten times. The V gene is TRBV6-1, the J gene TRBJ2-5; 13 bases line up with TRBD2. Unmatched junction bases numbered 4, after V lost 6 bases and J lost 6 bases. Germline CDR1 reads MNHNS; CDR2 reads SASEGT. CDR3 length: 14 amino acids. CDR3 amino acids: CASRPGLAGQTQYF. CDR3 nucleotide sequence: TGTGCCAGCAGGCCGGGACTAGCGGGACAGACCCAGTACTTC.

The sample holds many counts of this clonotype. The chain recombines TRBV5-1 with TRBJ2-7; TRBD1 matches 10 bases. CDR1 SGHRS and CDR2 YFSETQ come from the germline V gene. The CDR3 contains 14 residues. After removal of 5 bases from V and 5 bases from J, the junction contained 7 bases not matched to a gene. CDR3 region: CASSYGTGDDEQYF. The DNA of the CDR3 is TGCGCCAGCAGTTACGGGACAGGGGATGACGAGCAGTACTTC.

Ten or more counts support this clonotype. The chain couples TRBV20-1 to TRBJ2-1; 11 nucleotides line up with TRBD1. The V and J ends lost 2 bases and 9 bases, in that order; junction bases with no gene match: 6. CDR1 is DFQATT, CDR2 SNEGSKA, per germline (reference sequence). The CDR3 is 14 residues long. The CDR3, as DNA: TGCAGTGCTAGAATGGGACAGGGGGTTGGTGAGCAGTTCTTC. Its protein is CSARMGQGVGEQFF.

The table lists this clonotype with many counts. The chain employs TRBV28 and TRBJ1-2; 8 bases line up with TRBD1. The CDR3 loop spans 13 amino acids. V lost 7 bases, J lost 5 bases, and 6 bases stayed unmatched. Germline lookup yields CDR1 MDHEN and CDR2 SYDVKM. The chain's CDR3 is CASIDRGNYGYTF. The CDR3 nucleotides are TGTGCCAGCATCGACAGGGGAAATTATGGCTACACCTTC.

This clonotype was seen just once. CDR3 sequence reads: CASSHTSGTYNEQFF. DNA of the CDR3: TGTGCCAGCAGCCATACTAGCGGGACCTACAATGAGCAGTTCTTC. This rearrangement joins TRBV28 to TRBJ2-1, with 10 positions matching TRBD2. With V trimmed by 6 bases and J by 2 bases, 4 bases remained unmatched. The length of the CDR3 is 15 residues. Germline-derived CDR1 and CDR2 are MDHEN and SYDVKM.

The chain uses TRBV5-1 and TRBJ2-5, with 9 bases fitting TRBD1. The CDR3 length is 15 residues. Germline CDR1 is SGHRS and CDR2 is YFSETQ. Trimming took 1 base from V and 6 from J; bases not matched to a gene: 7. For the CDR3, the DNA is TGCGCCAGCAGCTTGCCCGGGACAGGGAGGCAGACCCAGTACTTC. This encodes CASSLPGTGRQTQYF.

This chain uses TRBV6-2 or TRBV6-3 with TRBJ1-6, with D possibly being TRBD1 (5 bases). V shed 2 bases and J shed 5 bases, with 10 bases lying between them. The CDR3 runs 15 residues. Germline V CDR1 and CDR2: MNHEY, SVGEGT. The CDR3 protein is CASSYDGTHNSPLHF. The CDR3 region has the DNA TGTGCCAGCAGTTACGACGGGACTCATAATTCACCCCTCCACTTT.

This chain joins TRBV24-1 and TRBJ2-1; the match to TRBD2 covers 10 bases. After removal of 3 bases from V and 6 bases from J, the junction contained 4 bases not matched to a gene. In germline, CDR1 is KGHDR, CDR2 SFDVKD. This CDR3 region has 15 residues. The CDR3 loop reads CATSDPSGRPNEQFF. The DNA for the CDR3 is TGTGCCACCAGTGATCCTAGCGGGAGACCCAATGAGCAGTTCTTC.

In the case of this clonotype: A much larger clone lies a single base off, so this may be a read error. V is TRBV28 and J is TRBJ2-7, with D perhaps matching TRBD1 (5 bases). Germline CDR1 is MDHEN and CDR2 is SYDVKM. The V end lost 5 bases, the J end lost 2 bases, and 19 bases lay between the germline ends. The CDR3 length is 16 residues. CDR3: CASSTRQFSCTYEQYF. The CDR3 nucleotides are TGTGCCAGCAGTACCAGACAGTTCAGCTGCACCTACGAGCAGTACTTC.

This clonotype has a count of ten or more. The chain joins TRBV6-1 to TRBJ2-1; 7 bases match TRBD1. The CDR3 is 13 amino acids. Germline-derived CDR1 and CDR2 are MNHNS and SASEGT. Losses at the gene ends were 8 bases for V and 9 bases for J; bases not matched to a gene: 10. CDR3: CASGRQGMVEQFF. The CDR3 coding sequence is TGTGCCAGCGGACGACAGGGTATGGTTGAGCAGTTCTTC.

This clonotype turned up a few times. The chain links TRBV5-1 to TRBJ2-5; 13 bases match TRBD2. V was pared by 2 bases and J by 4 bases, with 8 bases of the junction left unmatched. The CDR3 covers 17 residues. Germline-derived CDR1 and CDR2 are SGHRS and YFSETQ. This CDR3 reads CASSFGTSGILGETQYF. The CDR3 region has the DNA TGCGCCAGCAGCTTCGGGACTAGCGGGATATTGGGAGAGACCCAGTACTTC.

The V gene is TRBV7-9, the J gene TRBJ1-3; D is perhaps TRBD1 (6 bases). The CDR3 runs 17 residues. V was shortened by 3 bases and J by 0 bases, with 15 bases between the two germline ends. Germline CDR1 SEHNR, CDR2 FQNEAQ (reference sequence). CDR3 in DNA: TGTGCCAGCAGCTTGGTCTACAGGGTGAGCTCTGGAAACACCATATATTTT. Its translation: CASSLVYRVSSGNTIYF. Together with reference TRBV7-9 and TRBJ1-3, the CDR3 gives the full variable domain: DTGVSQNPRHKITKRGQNVTFRCDPISEHNRLYWYRQTLGQGPEFLTYFQNEAQLEKSRLLSDRFSAERPKGSFSTLEIQRTEQGDSAMYLCASSLVYRVSSGNTIYFGEGSWLTVV.

This clonotype was seen at least ten times. The CDR3 DNA reads TGTGCCAGCAGTTTATTTACACCTTCGAGGGCTTTCTTT. Amino acids: CASSLFTPSRAFF. The chain couples TRBV28 to TRBJ1-1; D remains ambiguous. Germline values: CDR1 MDHEN, CDR2 SYDVKM. V lost 1 base to trimming and J lost 11 bases, with 14 bases between them. The length of the CDR3 is 13 residues.

The chain employs TRBV12-3 or TRBV12-4 and TRBJ1-1, with TRBD1 matching 9 bases. This CDR3 is 17 amino acids long. V was pared by 6 bases and J by 3 bases, with 14 bases of the junction left unmatched. The CDR3 here is CASSPSWGQGGDTEAFF. CDR3 bases: TGTGCCAGCAGCCCAAGTTGGGGACAGGGTGGAGACACTGAAGCTTTCTTT.

The chain is built from TRBV2 and TRBJ1-1; D is uncertain. Germline V gene sequence: CDR1 SNHLY, CDR2 FYNNEI. Trimming took 4 bases from V and 4 from J, leaving 10 bases between them. The length of the CDR3 is 13 residues. The CDR3 bases are TGTGCCAGCAGTGGGCAGGATTTCACTGAAGCTTTCTTT. Its protein is CASSGQDFTEAFF.

This clonotype has only a few counts. V usage is TRBV4-2 and J usage is TRBJ2-7; TRBD1 or TRBD2 may be the D gene (5 bases each). CDR1 and CDR2 from the germline V gene are LGHNA and YNFKEQ. The CDR3 is made up of 15 amino acids. V lost 1 base and J lost 4, with 14 bases in between. CDR3 amino acids: CASSQAGTGDYEQYF. Written as DNA, the CDR3 is TGTGCCAGCAGCCAAGCAGGGACCGGGGATTACGAGCAGTACTTC.